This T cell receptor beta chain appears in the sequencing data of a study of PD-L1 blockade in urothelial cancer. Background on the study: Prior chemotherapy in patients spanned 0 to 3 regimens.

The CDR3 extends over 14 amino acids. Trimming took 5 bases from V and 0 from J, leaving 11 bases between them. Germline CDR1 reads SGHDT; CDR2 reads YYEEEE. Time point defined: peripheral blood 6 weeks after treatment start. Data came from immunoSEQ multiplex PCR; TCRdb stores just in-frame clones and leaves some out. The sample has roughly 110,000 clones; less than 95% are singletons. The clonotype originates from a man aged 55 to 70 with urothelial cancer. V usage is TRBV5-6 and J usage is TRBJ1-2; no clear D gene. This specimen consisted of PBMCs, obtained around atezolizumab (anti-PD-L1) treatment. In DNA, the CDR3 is TGTGCCAGCAGGGGGTGGGGAGCTAACTATGGCTACACCTTC. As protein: CASRGWGANYGYTF.